This TCR beta chain is drawn from a study of technical replicates of blood from a handful of donors. Trimming removed 7 bases from V and 3 bases from J, with 9 bases in between. Germline assignment: CDR1 MNHEY and CDR2 SVGAGI. This CDR3 spans 13 amino acids. This clone was observed once. The protocol was immunoSEQ multiplex PCR, while the TCRdb copy is restricted to in-frame clones and leaves out a portion. This repertoire shows around 83,000 clones, about 91% found once; its top ten account for over 0.35%. The chain employs TRBV6-5 and TRBJ2-2; a possible D gene is TRBD1 (5 bases). Sample: T cells isolated from PBMCs. This clonotype was obtained from a human donor in good health. Some clones in this sample may be carry-over from other donors' samples. CDR3: CASNTGYTGELFF. The CDR3 nucleotides read TGTGCCAGCAATACAGGATACACCGGGGAGCTGTTTTTT.